The 14 T cell receptor beta chains below all came from one sample that was sequenced in a study of T cell changes during pregnancy in multiple sclerosis (dated by TCRdb to about 2019). The method was the immunoSEQ multiplex PCR assay. Imported from immuneACCESS, the table was reduced by TCRdb to in-frame sequences with V and J called. These copies leave out some clones; in studies compared against another copy, an unresolved V gene accounts for under half, and the cause of the remainder is not known. Within this sample are 55,000 to 65,000 clones, with about 91% of them counted one time only. The top ten clones comprise 0.85% of the sample. The specimen was peripheral blood, collected in the first trimester of pregnancy. The origin of the receptors is a female donor with multiple sclerosis, enrolled in a pregnancy study.

V usage is TRBV2 and J usage is TRBJ2-7; 7 bases fit TRBD2. Trimming cost V 6 bases and J 4 bases; bases outside gene matches: 12. The CDR3 runs to 15 residues. The germline CDR1 and CDR2 sequences are SNHLY and FYNNEI. The CDR3 coding sequence is TGTGCCAGCAGGGCCTTTCGCGGGGGAGCATACGAGCAGTACTTC. It specifies CASRAFRGGAYEQYF.

The rearrangement joins TRBV4-3 to TRBJ1-2; possible D gene TRBD1, 5 bases. The V gene's germline CDR1 is LGHNA and CDR2 YSLEER. V was clipped by 0 bases and J by 4 bases, with 15 bases between them. The CDR3 runs 16 residues. The CDR3 loop is CASSQDRRDSAYGYTF. The CDR3 DNA reads TGCGCCAGCAGCCAAGATCGGAGAGACAGCGCCTATGGCTACACCTTC.

This chain connects TRBV2 to TRBJ2-7; no firm D call. Germline CDR1 reads SNHLY; CDR2 reads FYNNEI. This CDR3 is built from 15 residues. Trimming took 5 bases from V and 4 from J, leaving 18 bases between them. CDR3 in DNA: TGTGCCAGCAGTCTCGACTTTCAAGCTGGGTACGAGCAGTACTTC. This codes for CASSLDFQAGYEQYF.

The genes are TRBV12-5 and TRBJ2-1; a possible D gene is TRBD1 (6 bases). This CDR3 is built from 18 residues. Trimming pared 0 bases from V and 2 bases from J, leaving 17 bases between. CDR1 is LGHNT, CDR2 FRNRAP, per germline. CDR3 nucleotides: TGTGCTAGTGGTTTGGTAAATGGGGGCCCGGCGCCCTACAATGAGCAGTTCTTC. Translated: CASGLVNGGPAPYNEQFF.

The table lists this clone with a count of one. The V and J genes are TRBV7-2 and TRBJ2-1; 16 nucleotides agree with TRBD2. V lost 5 bases to trimming and J lost 10 bases; unmatched junction nucleotides: 8. CDR3 length: 16 residues. CDR1 and CDR2 (germline): SGHTA, FQGNSA. This chain's CDR3 is CASSPGTSGGAREQFF. The DNA of the CDR3 is TGTGCCAGCAGCCCTGGGACTAGCGGGGGGGCCAGGGAGCAGTTCTTC.

This chain connects TRBV7-7 to TRBJ2-2; possible D gene TRBD2, 6 bases. The length of the CDR3 is 15 residues. The germline gives CDR1 SSHAT, CDR2 FNYEAQ (reference sequence). DNA of the CDR3: TGTGCTAGCGGCCGGGACTCCAGGAACACCGGGGAGCTGTTTTTT. It is translated as CASGRDSRNTGELFF.

The chain couples TRBV11-3 to TRBJ2-7; TRBD1 matches 9 bases. V trimming: 4 bases; J trimming: 4 bases; junction bases outside the gene matches: 5. Germline V gives CDR1 SGHNT, CDR2 YENEEA. There are 14 residues in the CDR3. In DNA form, the CDR3 reads TGTGCCAGCAGCTCCGGGACAGGGATATACGAGCAGTACTTC. This encodes CASSSGTGIYEQYF.

The chain uses TRBV6-1 and TRBJ2-7; D is uncertain. Germline assignment: CDR1 MNHNS and CDR2 SASEGT. The germline V and J ends were trimmed by 8 bases and 3 bases, with 14 bases remaining between them. The CDR3 consists of 13 residues. The CDR3 region is CASAGRFGYEQYF. The CDR3, as DNA: TGTGCCAGCGCCGGCAGGTTCGGCTACGAGCAGTACTTC.

The V gene is TRBV30, the J gene TRBJ1-1; D remains ambiguous. Germline values: CDR1 GTSNPN, CDR2 SVGIG (reference sequence). V shed 3 bases and J shed 4 bases, with 9 bases lying between them. This CDR3 has 12 residues. DNA of the CDR3: TGTGCCTGGAGCCCCCGGGTCACTGAAGCTTTCTTT. This translates into CAWSPRVTEAFF.

V and J are TRBV15 and TRBJ2-7; D perhaps matches TRBD1 (6 bases). The CDR3 covers 16 residues. Germline V gives CDR1 LNHNV, CDR2 YYDKDF (reference sequence). V lost 1 base to trimming and J lost 1 base, with 14 bases between them. CDR3 residues: CATSRGLGQGSYEQYF. The DNA for the CDR3 is TGTGCCACCAGCAGAGGACTGGGACAAGGTTCCTACGAGCAGTACTTC.

V gene TRBV27 combines with J gene TRBJ2-7; D gene unclear. The V end lost 5 bases, the J end lost 0 bases, and 8 bases lay between the germline ends. The CDR3 consists of 13 residues. Germline V gene data show CDR1 as MNHEY and CDR2 as SMNVEV (reference sequence). CDR3 residues: CASSLMSSYEQYF. For the CDR3, the DNA is TGTGCCAGCAGTCTGATGAGCTCCTACGAGCAGTACTTC.

This chain uses TRBV19 with TRBJ1-5; D perhaps matches TRBD1 (6 bases). Germline V gives CDR1 LNHDA, CDR2 SQIVND (reference sequence). The CDR3 runs 23 residues. V was cut by 3 bases and J by 2 bases, with 35 bases left in between. CDR3 amino acids: CASSIVVIGNPANRDSGNQPQHF. The CDR3 bases are TGTGCCAGTAGTATCGTCGTAATCGGCAACCCAGCTAACAGGGATTCGGGCAATCAGCCCCAGCATTTT.

This clone was detected once. CDR3 nucleotide sequence: TGTGCCAGCAGCTCCCAAGGCCCTAGCGGGGGCTACGAGCAGTACTTC. Amino acids: CASSSQGPSGGYEQYF. V usage is TRBV7-8 and J usage is TRBJ2-7, with 10 bases aligning to TRBD2. Germline V gene lookup returns CDR1 SGHVS and CDR2 FQNEAQ. After removal of 4 bases from V and 3 bases from J, the junction contained 9 bases not matched to a gene. This CDR3 spans 16 amino acids.

V is TRBV7-2 and J is TRBJ2-7, with 10 bases lining up with TRBD2. Germline V gene sequence: CDR1 SGHTA, CDR2 FQGNSA. The length of the CDR3 is 18 residues. J lost 0 bases, V lost 5 bases, and 13 bases had no gene match. CDR3 loop: CASSTQGTSGATSYEQYF. CDR3 in DNA: TGTGCCAGCAGCACCCAAGGTACTAGCGGGGCGACCTCCTACGAGCAGTACTTC.